These T cell receptor beta chains were read from a single sample in a study of shared clonotypes between healthy human individuals. Assay: immunoSEQ multiplex PCR; the TCRdb copy retains only in-frame clones and omits some. The table shows 450,000 to 500,000 clones, with over 70% occurring only once. Material for sequencing was PBMCs. The receptors come from a woman between 40 and 50 years old in good health. Some clones in this sample may be carry-over from other donors' samples. CDR3s leave out the opening cysteine and the closing phenylalanine or tryptophan. Fields, in order: J gene, V gene, CDR3 length, CDR3 protein.

j_gene: TRBJ2-3; v_gene: TRBV5-1; len: 12; CDR3aa: ASTSSPADDTQY
j_gene: TRBJ2-5; v_gene: TRBV7-9; len: 11; CDR3aa: AGVTQPQETQH
j_gene: TRBJ2-5; v_gene: TRBV7-2; len: 13; CDR3aa: ASSSPTRGGETQY
j_gene: TRBJ2-2; v_gene: TRBV2; len: 11; CDR3aa: ASRVGHTGELF
j_gene: TRBJ2-7; v_gene: TRBV4-3; len: 13; CDR3aa: ASSQDSGRVFEQY
j_gene: TRBJ1-5; v_gene: TRBV6-1; len: 14; CDR3aa: ASSEFPGHSNQPQH
j_gene: TRBJ2-7; v_gene: TRBV29-1; len: 12; CDR3aa: SVEESGRAGEQY
j_gene: TRBJ1-4; v_gene: TRBV6-1; len: 15; CDR3aa: ASSVEQSDTGREKLF
j_gene: TRBJ2-7; v_gene: TRBV15; len: 13; CDR3aa: ATSRVGGRAYEQY
j_gene: TRBJ1-5; v_gene: TRBV9; len: 13; CDR3aa: ASSVGGGGGQPQH
j_gene: TRBJ2-7; v_gene: TRBV27; len: 14; CDR3aa: ASSTYSNDYSYEQY
j_gene: TRBJ1-1; v_gene: TRBV11-2; len: 12; CDR3aa: ASSLEGVGTEAF
j_gene: TRBJ1-4; v_gene: TRBV30; len: 13; CDR3aa: AWSTRAAYNEKLF
j_gene: TRBJ1-5; v_gene: TRBV27; len: 12; CDR3aa: ASKFDSPNQPQH
j_gene: TRBJ2-3; v_gene: TRBV5-1; len: 12; CDR3aa: ASTLRASTDTQY
j_gene: TRBJ2-1; v_gene: TRBV5-4; len: 14; CDR3aa: ASSFSAGTAHNEQF
j_gene: TRBJ2-7; v_gene: TRBV19; len: 12; CDR3aa: ASSSAGGGYEQY
j_gene: TRBJ2-5; v_gene: TRBV18; len: 13; CDR3aa: ASSPAMPSGETQY
j_gene: TRBJ2-7; v_gene: TRBV21-1; len: 15; CDR3aa: ASSKVQKKTETYEQY
j_gene: TRBJ2-1; v_gene: TRBV7-9; len: 13; CDR3aa: ASSLGTSGHNEQF
j_gene: TRBJ2-7; v_gene: TRBV6-6; len: 12; CDR3aa: ASRDTYSHYEQY
j_gene: TRBJ2-3; v_gene: TRBV4-1; len: 15; CDR3aa: ASSRRRDSKSTDTQY
j_gene: TRBJ2-2; v_gene: TRBV5-6; len: 13; CDR3aa: ASSPLTSHTGELF
j_gene: TRBJ1-2; v_gene: TRBV25-1; len: 11; CDR3aa: ASSVPSGNRYT
j_gene: TRBJ2-7; v_gene: TRBV6-1; len: 12; CDR3aa: ASIVAGGPYEQY
j_gene: TRBJ2-6; v_gene: TRBV10-3; len: 15; CDR3aa: AISLGGLTSGANVLT
j_gene: TRBJ2-7; v_gene: TRBV18; len: 10; CDR3aa: ASSPGRNEQY
j_gene: TRBJ2-6; v_gene: TRBV2; len: 16; CDR3aa: ASTLRQGLSSGANVLT
j_gene: TRBJ1-4; v_gene: TRBV18; len: 11; CDR3aa: ASSRQGNEKLF